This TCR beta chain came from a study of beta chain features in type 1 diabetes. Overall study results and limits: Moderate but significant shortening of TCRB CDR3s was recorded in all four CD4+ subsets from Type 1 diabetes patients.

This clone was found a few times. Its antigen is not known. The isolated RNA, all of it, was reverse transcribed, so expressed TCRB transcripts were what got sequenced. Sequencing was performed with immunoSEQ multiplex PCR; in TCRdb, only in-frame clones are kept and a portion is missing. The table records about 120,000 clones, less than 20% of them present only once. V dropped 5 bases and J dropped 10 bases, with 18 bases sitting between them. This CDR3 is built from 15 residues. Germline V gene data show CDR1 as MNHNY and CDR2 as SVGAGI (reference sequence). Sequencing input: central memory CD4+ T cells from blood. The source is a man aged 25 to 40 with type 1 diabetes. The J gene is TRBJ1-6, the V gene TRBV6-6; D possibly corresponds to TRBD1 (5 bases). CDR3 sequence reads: CASSAGTRGDSPLHF. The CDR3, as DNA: TGTGCCAGCAGTGCGGGGACCCGTGGGGACTCACCCCTCCACTTT.